The 9 T cell receptor beta chains below were found in one sample sequenced in a study of blood T cells in healthy people across ages. A sample-barcoded 5' primer and a J-beta primer mix were used in a second PCR of about 7 to 12 cycles. TCRdb redid the calling of the 5' RACE reads with MiXCR, one entry per CDR3 protein. The sample shows 2 million or so distinct CDR3 sequences, about 50% of them seen only once. The sample taken for sequencing was blood. These receptors originate from a middle-aged woman in good health.

The chain links TRBV2 to TRBJ1-6; D uncertain. The length of the CDR3 is 15 residues. Trimming shortened V by 3 bases and J by 7 bases, and 13 bases separated the two germline ends. Per germline, CDR1 SNHLY and CDR2 FYNNEI. The CDR3 DNA sequence: TGTGCCAGCAGTGACAGGAGCCTCCTCAATTCACCCCTCCACTTT. Protein sequence: CASSDRSLLNSPLHF.

Turning to this clonotype: One end of the junction varies from germline; a read error may be responsible. V is TRBV7-2 and J is TRBJ2-3, with 8 bases that match TRBD2. The CDR3 length is 15 residues. The germline V gene has CDR1 SGHTA and CDR2 FQGNSA. CDR3 nucleotide sequence: TGTGCCAGCAGCTTAGAGCGGGGGAGCACAGATACGCGGTATTTT. Protein product: CASSLERGSTDTRYF. Using reference TRBV7-2 and TRBJ2-3 for the parts outside the CDR3, the full variable domain is GAGVSQSPSNKVTEKGKDVELRCDPISGHTALYWYRQSLGQGLEFLIYFQGNSAPDKSGLPSDRFSAERTGGSVSTLTIQRTQQEDSAVYLCASSLERGSTDTRYFGPGTRLTVL.

The rearrangement uses TRBV10-1 and TRBJ2-3; the D gene is possibly TRBD2 (6 bases). Germline-derived CDR1 and CDR2 are WNHNN and SYGVQD (reference sequence). The CDR3 sequence is 13 residues long. The V end was cut by 11 bases, the J end by 2 bases, with 14 bases between. The CDR3 region is CAGRTGDTDTQYF. Here the CDR3 DNA reads TGCGCCGGCCGTACGGGGGACACAGATACGCAGTATTTT.

The CDR3 nucleotides read TGCGCCAGCAGCCCCCGCGTTGGGGTCGGAGGCTACACCTTC. It is translated as CASSPRVGVGGYTF. This sequence joins TRBV5-1 and TRBJ1-2; D unclear. The CDR3 covers 14 residues. The V gene lost 4 bases and the J gene lost 8 bases, with 18 bases spanning the gap. Germline CDR1 and CDR2: SGHRS and YFSETQ.

J is TRBJ2-5 and V is TRBV7-9, with D hard to call. Trimming pared 7 bases from V and 2 bases from J, leaving 11 bases between. There are 13 residues in the CDR3. Germline V lookup: CDR1 SEHNR, CDR2 FQNEAQ (reference sequence). Here the CDR3 reads CASTDVGQETQYF. In nucleotides, the CDR3 is TGTGCCAGCACCGACGTGGGGCAAGAGACCCAGTACTTC.

This clonotype was seen only a few times. The CDR3 DNA follows: TGTGCCAGCAGTTTGCTCGGGGCAAACACAGATACGCAGTATTTT. The encoded protein is CASSLLGANTDTQYF. The V and J genes are TRBV12-3 or TRBV12-4 and TRBJ2-3; D is tentatively TRBD1 or TRBD2 (5 bases each). The ends were cut back, 3 bases at V and 2 bases at J, with 12 bases in the middle. The CDR3 consists of 15 residues.

The rearrangement joins TRBV7-9 to TRBJ2-1; D gene uncertain. Germline CDR1 reads SEHNR; CDR2 reads FQNEAQ (reference sequence). Trimming shortened V by 7 bases and J by 9 bases, and 10 bases separated the two germline ends. This CDR3 comprises 11 residues. Here the CDR3 DNA reads TGTGCCAGCAAGTGGCAAGGTGAGCAGTTCTTC. Amino acid sequence: CASKWQGEQFF. Looking up the rest from reference TRBV7-9 and TRBJ2-1 gives the full variable domain: DTGVSQNPRHKITKRGQNVTFRCDPISEHNRLYWYRQTLGQGPEFLTYFQNEAQLEKSRLLSDRFSAERPKGSFSTLEIQRTEQGDSAMYLCASKWQGEQFFGPGTRLTVL.

This sequence joins TRBV20-1 and TRBJ2-4, with D maybe TRBD2 (6 bases). Germline values: CDR1 DFQATT, CDR2 SNEGSKA (reference sequence). CDR3 size: 13 residues. Trimming took 0 bases from V and 13 from J, leaving 16 bases between them. CDR3 bases: TGCAGTGCTAGAGAAGGAGGGGACGGAGTGCAGTACTTC. Its protein is CSAREGGDGVQYF.

The V gene is TRBV18, the J gene TRBJ2-1, with 7 nucleotides matching TRBD1. Germline CDR1 KGHSH, CDR2 LQKENI. The length of the CDR3 is 15 residues. V dropped 2 bases and J dropped 3; count of bases not matched to a gene: 4. The DNA for the CDR3 is TGTGCCAGCTCACCAAACAGGGACAGCTACAATGAGCAGTTCTTC. It codes for CASSPNRDSYNEQFF.